The 10 T cell receptor beta chains listed next were all sequenced from one sample in a study of T cell responses to AZD1222 COVID-19 vaccine. Assay: immunoSEQ multiplex PCR; the TCRdb copy retains only in-frame clones and omits some. The table shows 140,000 to 150,000 clones, with about nine tenths occurring only once. Specimen: peripheral blood, collected on day 0 of AZD1222 vaccination. Receptor source: an adult in good health.

This clone is a singleton in its sample. The V call is TRBV3-1 (or the pseudogene TRBV3-2), the J call TRBJ1-1, with D perhaps matching TRBD1 (5 bases). Trimming removed 2 bases from V and 6 bases from J, with 7 bases in between. CDR3 length: 12 residues. Germline V CDR1 and CDR2: LGHDT, YNNKEL (reference sequence). As DNA, the CDR3 is TGTGCCAGCAGCCAACAGGGTTCTGAAGCTTTCTTT. The encoded protein is CASSQQGSEAFF.

Remarks on this clone: In the same sample, other DNA sequences code for this CDR3. This rearrangement joins TRBV5-1 to TRBJ2-7; 11 bases fit TRBD2. This CDR3 has 14 residues. Germline V lookup: CDR1 SGHRS, CDR2 YFSETQ. The V segment lost 1 base and the J segment 6 bases; nucleotides outside the gene matches: 3. This CDR3 reads CASSLTSGSAEQYF. In DNA, the CDR3 is TGCGCCAGCAGCTTGACTAGCGGGAGTGCCGAGCAGTACTTC.

The chain combines TRBV9 with TRBJ1-1; no definite D call. Germline CDR1 reads SGDLS; CDR2 reads YYNGEE. This CDR3 is built from 13 residues. Trimming removed 2 bases from V and 4 bases from J, with 9 bases in between. CDR3 residues: CASSVTSSTEAFF. The CDR3 nucleotides read TGTGCCAGCAGCGTTACATCGAGCACTGAAGCTTTCTTT.

The chain uses TRBV28 and TRBJ1-4; D call uncertain. Germline V lookup: CDR1 MDHEN, CDR2 SYDVKM. This CDR3 spans 10 amino acids. V lost 8 bases and J lost 6, with 4 bases in between. CDR3 DNA: TGTGCCAGCGGATATGAAAAACTGTTTTTT. Its protein product is CASGYEKLFF. The complete variable domain, with remaining parts taken from reference TRBV28 and TRBJ1-4, reads DVKVTQSSRYLVKRTGEKVFLECVQDMDHENMFWYRQDPGLGLRLIYFSYDVKMKEKGDIPEGYSVSREKKERFSLILESASTNQTSMYLCASGYEKLFFGSGTQLSVL.

CDR3 DNA sequence: TGTGCCAGCAGTTTAGAACTCGGGACTAGCGGATACGAGCAGTACTTC. Residues: CASSLELGTSGYEQYF. This chain links TRBV6-2 or TRBV6-3 with TRBJ2-7; 11 nucleotides line up with TRBD2. The germline V gene encodes CDR1 MNHEY and CDR2 SVGEGT. CDR3 size: 16 residues. The junction had 9 bases not matched to a gene; V was cut back by 4 bases and J by 4 bases.

V usage is TRBV7-3 and J usage is TRBJ1-4; TRBD1 might be the D (5 bases). Germline V gene lookup returns CDR1 SGHTA and CDR2 FQGTGA. V was trimmed by 3 bases and J by 8 bases, leaving 16 bases between them. CDR3 length: 15 amino acids. CDR3 nucleotide sequence: TGTGCCAGCAGCTTGGGCCAAGGGGTGGGCGAAAAACTGTTTTTT. This sequence encodes CASSLGQGVGEKLFF.

CDR3 in amino acids: CATRSMSVSSPLHF. CDR3 nucleotide sequence: TGTGCCACCAGAAGCATGTCAGTTTCCTCACCCCTCCACTTT. V usage is TRBV15 and J usage is TRBJ1-6; no clear D. Trimming stripped 6 bases from V and 10 bases from J, with 16 bases between. Germline V lookup: CDR1 LNHNV, CDR2 YYDKDF (reference sequence). The CDR3 totals 14 residues.

The rearrangement links TRBV28 to TRBJ1-1, with unresolved D. Germline-derived CDR1 and CDR2 are MDHEN and SYDVKM. The CDR3 is made up of 14 amino acids. V shed 4 bases and J shed 1 base, with 10 bases lying between them. The CDR3 DNA sequence: TGTGCCAGCAGTTCAAAGTCGCGGAACACTGAAGCTTTCTTT. Translating it yields CASSSKSRNTEAFF.

The genes are TRBV16 and TRBJ2-7, with a tentative D call TRBD1 (5 bases). The CDR3 runs 14 residues. With 1 base removed from V and 4 bases from J, the gap between germline ends came to 11 bases. Germline-derived CDR1 and CDR2 are KGHSY and FQNENV. The CDR3 DNA follows: TGTGCCAGCAGCCAATTGGGCAGGGAATACGAGCAGTACTTC. Translating gives CASSQLGREYEQYF.

This clone was detected only once. For the CDR3, the DNA is TGTGCCAGCAGTTACGCAGGCAATCAGCCCCAGCATTTT. It is translated as CASSYAGNQPQHF. This chain links TRBV6-5 with TRBJ1-5; D call uncertain. Germline V CDR1 and CDR2: MNHEY, SVGAGI. With 2 bases removed from V and 2 bases from J, the gap between germline ends came to 4 bases. This CDR3 contains 13 residues.